This T cell receptor (beta chain) was identified during a study of T cells after posttransplantation cyclophosphamide. In the case of this clone: Its antigen is as yet unknown. At one end the junction does not follow the germline gene, possibly because of a read error.

Germline CDR1 MGHRA, CDR2 YSYEKL. CDR3 length: 21 residues. Cyclophosphamide on days +3 and +4 followed busulfan-fludarabine conditioning and a marrow graft. Study-wide points: Donor CD8+ memory clones often dominated recipient blood repertoires at later times. Recipient CMV seropositivity and CMV reactivation strongly tracked TRB clonality. TRB overlap between skin or GI tissue T cells and blood was limited.

Generated by immunoSEQ multiplex PCR, the TCRdb table keeps only in-frame clones and is missing some. In the table there are 6,000 to 7,000 clones, about 91% of which are singletons. The V call is TRBV4-1, the J call TRBJ2-6, with D maybe TRBD1 (5 bases). The input for sequencing was PBMCs, taken around 1,500 days after allogeneic stem cell transplant with posttransplant cyclophosphamide. The origin of this receptor is a female patient aged 50 to 60 who received an allogeneic stem cell transplant from a related donor, was CMV-positive, and had no GVHD. Some of the T cells might come from the graft donor. CDR3: CAGSGDPDSSNVLSGANVPTF. The CDR3 DNA reads TGCGCCGGCAGTGGGGATCCAGACAGTTCAAATGTGCTCTCTGGGGCCAACGTCCCGACTTTC.